These 5 T cell receptor beta chains were sequenced from one sample in a study of identical twins. MiXCR, run by TCRdb on the 5' RACE reads, gives a single entry per CDR3 protein. The sample has around 650,000 distinct CDR3 sequences, roughly 7.2% seen once. These same data were also listed under a study on yellow fever vaccine responses in identical twins.

The source material was PBMCs. All receptors come from a woman younger than 35 in good health.

This clonotype was seen more than once but under ten times. This CDR3 reads CASSVTGANTGELFF. CDR3 coding DNA: TGTGCCAGCAGCGTGACAGGCGCTAACACCGGGGAGCTGTTTTTT. This chain joins TRBV7-3 and TRBJ2-2, with D possibly matching TRBD1 (6 bases). V lost 5 bases to trimming and J lost 2 bases, with 12 bases between them. Germline V gene data show CDR1 as SGHTA and CDR2 as FQGTGA. The CDR3 is 15 residues long.

Many counts were recorded for this clonotype. The gene calls are TRBV4-1 and TRBJ1-2; D remains ambiguous. From germline, CDR1 is MGHRA and CDR2 YSYEKL. Between the trimmed V and J ends, which lost 0 bases and 4 bases, there was a span of 9 bases. This CDR3 has 14 amino acids. The CDR3 DNA is TGCGCCAGCAGCCAAGATGTAGGTTCCTATGGCTACACCTTC. This gives the protein CASSQDVGSYGYTF.

This clonotype appeared many times. The chain couples TRBV10-3 to TRBJ1-2; D is ambiguous. Germline V lookup: CDR1 ENHRY, CDR2 SYGVKD. CDR3 length equals 12 residues. The V end was cut by 3 bases, the J end by 0 bases, with 2 bases between. In nucleotides, the CDR3 is TGTGCCATCAGTGAAGCTAACTATGGCTACACCTTC. This sequence encodes CAISEANYGYTF.

This chain joins TRBV6-4 and TRBJ1-6; D is possibly TRBD1 (5 bases). CDR3 length: 19 residues. From germline, CDR1 is MRHNA and CDR2 SNTAGT. V was pared by 5 bases and J by 0 bases, with 20 bases between. The CDR3 sequence: CASSHPRAGRTSYNSPLHF. As DNA, the CDR3 is TGTGCCAGCAGTCACCCCCGGGCAGGGAGGACCTCCTATAATTCACCCCTCCACTTT.

This clonotype was seen at least ten times. This chain uses TRBV7-9 with TRBJ2-5; D is unresolved. CDR1 is SEHNR, CDR2 FQNEAQ, per germline (reference sequence). The V and J ends lost 5 bases and 5 bases respectively, with 9 bases between them. This CDR3 is built from 12 residues. The CDR3 DNA follows: TGTGCCAGCAGCATAGTTGGCGAGACCCAGTACTTC. Its protein is CASSIVGETQYF.